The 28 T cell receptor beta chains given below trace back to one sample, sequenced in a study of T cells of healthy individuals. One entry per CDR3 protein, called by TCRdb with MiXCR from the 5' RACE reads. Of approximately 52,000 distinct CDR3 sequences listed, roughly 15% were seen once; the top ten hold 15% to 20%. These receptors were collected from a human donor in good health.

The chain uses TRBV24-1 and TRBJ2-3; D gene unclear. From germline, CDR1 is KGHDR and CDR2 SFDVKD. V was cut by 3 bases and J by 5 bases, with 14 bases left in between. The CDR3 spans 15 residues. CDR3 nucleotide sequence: TGTGCCACCAGTGATCAGGCTAGATTGGTAGATACGCAGTATTTT. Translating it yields CATSDQARLVDTQYF.

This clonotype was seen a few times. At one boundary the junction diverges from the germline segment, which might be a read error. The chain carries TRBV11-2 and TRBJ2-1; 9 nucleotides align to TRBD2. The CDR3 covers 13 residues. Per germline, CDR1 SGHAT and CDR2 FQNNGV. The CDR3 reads CASSSTGREGKIF. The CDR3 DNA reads TGTGCCAGCAGCTCTACCGGGCGGGAGGGCAAAATCTTC.

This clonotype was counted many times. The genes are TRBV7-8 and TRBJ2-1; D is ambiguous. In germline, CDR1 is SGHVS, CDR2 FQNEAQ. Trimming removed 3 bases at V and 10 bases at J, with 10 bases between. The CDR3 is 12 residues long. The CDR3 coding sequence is TGTGCCAGCAGCTTCCTTAGTTCGGAGCAGTTCTTC. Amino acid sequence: CASSFLSSEQFF. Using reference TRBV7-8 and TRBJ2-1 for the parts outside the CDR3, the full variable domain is GAGVSQSPRYKVAKRGQDVALRCDPISGHVSLFWYQQALGQGPEFLTYFQNEAQLDKSGLPSDRFFAERPEGSVSTLKIQRTQQEDSAVYLCASSFLSSEQFFGPGTRLTVL.

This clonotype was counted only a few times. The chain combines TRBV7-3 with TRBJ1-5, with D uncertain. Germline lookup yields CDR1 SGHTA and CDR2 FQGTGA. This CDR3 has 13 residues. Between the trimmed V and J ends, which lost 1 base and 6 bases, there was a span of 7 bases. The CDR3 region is CASSLIGLQPQHF. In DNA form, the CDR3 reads TGTGCCAGCAGCTTAATAGGGCTTCAGCCCCAGCATTTT.

The CDR3 DNA is TGTGCCAGCAGTTACTCGAGGTTGGGATCGGGTGGCTACACCTTC. Protein sequence: CASSYSRLGSGGYTF. This chain links TRBV6-6 with TRBJ1-2; D gene unclear. The CDR3 length is 15 residues. V was cut by 0 bases and J by 7 bases, with 15 bases left in between. Germline values: CDR1 MNHNY, CDR2 SVGAGI (reference sequence).

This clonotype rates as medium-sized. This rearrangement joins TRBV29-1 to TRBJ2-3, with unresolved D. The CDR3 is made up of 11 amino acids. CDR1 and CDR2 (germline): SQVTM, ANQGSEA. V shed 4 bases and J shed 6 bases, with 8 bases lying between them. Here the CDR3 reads CSVAPRDTQYF. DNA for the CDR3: TGCAGCGTTGCTCCCCGGGATACGCAGTATTTT.

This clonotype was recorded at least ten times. CDR3 coding DNA: TGTGCCAGCAGCGGCACAGAGGCCTCCTACAATGAGCAGTTCTTC. This sequence encodes CASSGTEASYNEQFF. This chain links TRBV9 with TRBJ2-1; D remains unclear. This CDR3 is 15 amino acids long. Germline V gene lookup returns CDR1 SGDLS and CDR2 YYNGEE. Trimming took 3 bases from V and 0 from J, leaving 10 bases between them.

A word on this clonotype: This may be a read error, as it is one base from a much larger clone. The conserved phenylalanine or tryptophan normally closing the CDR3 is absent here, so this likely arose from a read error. Written as DNA, the CDR3 is TGTGCCACCAGTGATTCCCCGGGCAATGAGCAGTTCTCC. Amino acid sequence: CATSDSPGNEQFS. J is TRBJ2-1 and V is TRBV24-1; D uncertain. V lost 2 bases to trimming and J lost 6 bases, with 7 bases between them. Germline lookup yields CDR1 KGHDR and CDR2 SFDVKD. The CDR3 covers 13 residues.

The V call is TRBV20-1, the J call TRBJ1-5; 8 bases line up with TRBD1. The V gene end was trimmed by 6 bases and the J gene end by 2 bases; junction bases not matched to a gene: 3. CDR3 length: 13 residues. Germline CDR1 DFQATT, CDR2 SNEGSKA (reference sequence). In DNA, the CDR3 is TGCAGTGCAAAGACAGGGGGCAATCAGCCCCAGCATTTT. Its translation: CSAKTGGNQPQHF.

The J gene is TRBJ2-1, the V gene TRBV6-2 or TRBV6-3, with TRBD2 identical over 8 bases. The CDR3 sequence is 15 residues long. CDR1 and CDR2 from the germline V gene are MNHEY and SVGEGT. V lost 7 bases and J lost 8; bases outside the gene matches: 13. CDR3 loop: CASNGGGGRLYEQFF. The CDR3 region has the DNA TGTGCCAGCAACGGGGGGGGCGGGAGGTTATATGAGCAGTTCTTC.

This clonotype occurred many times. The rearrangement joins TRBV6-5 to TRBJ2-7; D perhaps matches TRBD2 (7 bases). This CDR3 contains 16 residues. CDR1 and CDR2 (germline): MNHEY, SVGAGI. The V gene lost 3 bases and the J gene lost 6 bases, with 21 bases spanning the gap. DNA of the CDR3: TGTGCCAGCAGTTATTCCGGACTACGGGGAGGGGGCGAGCAGTACTTC. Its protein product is CASSYSGLRGGGEQYF.

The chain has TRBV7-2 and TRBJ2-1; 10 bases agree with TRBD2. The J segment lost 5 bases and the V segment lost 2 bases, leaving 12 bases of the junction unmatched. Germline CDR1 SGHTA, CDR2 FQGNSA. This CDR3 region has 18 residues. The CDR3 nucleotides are TGTGCCAGCAGCTTAAACCCCACTGTAGCGGGAGGAAACAATGAGCAGTTCTTC. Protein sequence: CASSLNPTVAGGNNEQFF.

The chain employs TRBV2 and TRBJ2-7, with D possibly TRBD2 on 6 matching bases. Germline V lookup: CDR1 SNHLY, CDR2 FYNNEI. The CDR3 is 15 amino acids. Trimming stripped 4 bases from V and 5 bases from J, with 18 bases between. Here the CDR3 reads CASSVSPRGVNEQYF. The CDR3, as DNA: TGTGCCAGCAGTGTTTCCCCTCGCGGGGTGAACGAGCAGTACTTC. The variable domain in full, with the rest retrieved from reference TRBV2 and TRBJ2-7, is EPEVTQTPSHQVTQMGQEVILRCVPISNHLYFYWYRQILGQKVEFLVSFYNNEISEKSEIFDDQFSVERPDGSNFTLKIRSTKLEDSAMYFCASSVSPRGVNEQYFGPGTRLTVT.

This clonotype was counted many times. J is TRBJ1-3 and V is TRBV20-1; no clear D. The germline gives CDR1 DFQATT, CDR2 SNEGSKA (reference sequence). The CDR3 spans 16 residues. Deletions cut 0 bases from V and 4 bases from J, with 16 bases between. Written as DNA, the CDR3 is TGCAGTGCTAGAGATCTGGGCAGACACCTCGGAAACACCATATATTTT. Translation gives CSARDLGRHLGNTIYF.

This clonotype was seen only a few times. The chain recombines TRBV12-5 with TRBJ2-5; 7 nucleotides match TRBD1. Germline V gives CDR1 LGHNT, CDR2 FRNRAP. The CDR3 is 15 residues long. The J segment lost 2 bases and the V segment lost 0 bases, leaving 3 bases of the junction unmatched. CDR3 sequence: CASGLVQGFQETQYF. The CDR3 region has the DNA TGTGCTAGTGGTTTGGTACAGGGGTTTCAAGAGACCCAGTACTTC.

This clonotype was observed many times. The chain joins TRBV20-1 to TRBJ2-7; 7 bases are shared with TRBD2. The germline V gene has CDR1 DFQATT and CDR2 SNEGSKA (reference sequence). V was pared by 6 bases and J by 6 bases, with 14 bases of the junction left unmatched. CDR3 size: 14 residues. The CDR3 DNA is TGCAGTGCACAGCGGACTAGTGCCCCCCTCGAGCAGTACTTC. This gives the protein CSAQRTSAPLEQYF.

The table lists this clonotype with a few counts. CDR3 region: CASSQERRGNIQYF. Here the CDR3 DNA reads TGTGCCAGCAGCCAAGAAAGGAGGGGGAACATTCAGTACTTC. This chain links TRBV3-1 with TRBJ2-4; D may match TRBD1 or TRBD2 (6 bases each). Germline-derived CDR1 and CDR2 are LGHDT and YNNKEL (reference sequence). CDR3 length equals 14 residues. V was trimmed by 0 bases and J by 7 bases, leaving 10 bases between them. The full variable domain, with the rest looked up from reference TRBV3-1 and TRBJ2-4, is DTAVSQTPKYLVTQMGNDKSIKCEQNLGHDTMYWYKQDSKKFLKIMFSYNNKELIINETVPNRFSPKSPDKAHLNLHINSLELGDSAVYFCASSQERRGNIQYFGAGTRLSVL.

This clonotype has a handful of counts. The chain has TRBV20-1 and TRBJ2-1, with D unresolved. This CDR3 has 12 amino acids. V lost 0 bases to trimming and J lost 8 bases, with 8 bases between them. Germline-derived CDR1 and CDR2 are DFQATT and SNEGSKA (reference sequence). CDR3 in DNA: TGCAGTGCTAGAGAGGGCCTTGATGAGCAGTTCTTC. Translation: CSAREGLDEQFF.

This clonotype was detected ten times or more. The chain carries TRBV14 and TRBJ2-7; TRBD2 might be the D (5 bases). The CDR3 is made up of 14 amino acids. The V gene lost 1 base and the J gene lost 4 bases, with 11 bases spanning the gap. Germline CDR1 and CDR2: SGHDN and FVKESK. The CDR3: CASSQGLASYEQYF. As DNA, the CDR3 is TGTGCCAGCAGCCAAGGGCTAGCCTCGTACGAGCAGTACTTC.

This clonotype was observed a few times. CDR3 residues: CASSTRASSEQFF. CDR3 nucleotides: TGTGCCAGCAGCACTCGGGCGAGCAGTGAGCAGTTCTTC. V usage is TRBV7-2 and J usage is TRBJ2-1; D uncertain. The ends were cut back, 5 bases at V and 9 bases at J, with 14 bases in the middle. CDR1 and CDR2 from the germline V gene are SGHTA and FQGNSA. This CDR3 has 13 residues.

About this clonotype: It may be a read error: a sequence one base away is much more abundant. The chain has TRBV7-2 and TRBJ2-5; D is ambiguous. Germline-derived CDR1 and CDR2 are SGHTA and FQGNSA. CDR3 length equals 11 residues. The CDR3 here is CDSSPRETQYF. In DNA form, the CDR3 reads TGTGACAGCAGCCCTCGTGAGACCCAGTACTTC.

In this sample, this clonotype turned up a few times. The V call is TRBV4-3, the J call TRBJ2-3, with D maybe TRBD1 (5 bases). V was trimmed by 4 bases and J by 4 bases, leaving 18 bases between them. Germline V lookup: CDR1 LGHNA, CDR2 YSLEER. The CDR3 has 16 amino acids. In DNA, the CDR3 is TGCGCCAGCAGCCTTATGACCGGGCCGACAGCAGATACGCAGTATTTT. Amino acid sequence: CASSLMTGPTADTQYF.

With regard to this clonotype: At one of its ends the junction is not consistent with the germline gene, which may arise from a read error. The CDR3 DNA follows: TGTGCCAACAGCCCACGCAGGGGGCCCAATGAAAAACTGTTTTTT. Translating it yields CANSPRRGPNEKLFF. V gene TRBV7-9 combines with J gene TRBJ1-4; 8 bases match TRBD1. CDR3 length equals 15 residues. CDR1 and CDR2 (germline): SEHNR, FQNEAQ (reference sequence). Variable domain in full (rest from reference TRBV7-9 and TRBJ1-4): DTGVSQNPRHKITKRGQNVTFRCDPISEHNRLYWYRQTLGQGPEFLTYFQNEAQLEKSRLLSDRFSAERPKGSFSTLEIQRTEQGDSAMYLCANSPRRGPNEKLFFGSGTQLSVL.

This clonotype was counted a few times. The chain's CDR3 is CASSLKSGGLIDTQYF. In DNA, the CDR3 is TGTGCCAGCAGCTTAAAGAGCGGGGGGTTGATCGATACGCAGTATTTT. The chain employs TRBV11-1 and TRBJ2-3, with 9 bases matching TRBD2. This CDR3 has 16 residues. Germline loops: CDR1 SGHAT, CDR2 FQDESV (reference sequence). Trimming cost V 2 bases and J 6 bases; bases outside gene matches: 9.

The DNA for the CDR3 is TGTGCCACCAGCAGGGAAGAACGAGGGACAGGAGCTTTCTTT. Its protein product is CATSREERGTGAFF. The V call is TRBV15, the J call TRBJ1-1, with 8 positions matching TRBD1. V was pared by 3 bases and J by 10 bases, with 10 bases of the junction left unmatched. This CDR3 has 14 residues. The V gene's germline CDR1 is LNHNV and CDR2 YYDKDF (reference sequence).

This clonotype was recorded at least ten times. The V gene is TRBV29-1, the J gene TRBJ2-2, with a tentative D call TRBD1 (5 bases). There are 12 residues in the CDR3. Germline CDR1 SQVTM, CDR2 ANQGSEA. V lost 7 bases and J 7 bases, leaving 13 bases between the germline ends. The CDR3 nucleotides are TGCAGCGGCGAAACAGGCTACGGGGAGCTGTTTTTT. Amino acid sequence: CSGETGYGELFF.

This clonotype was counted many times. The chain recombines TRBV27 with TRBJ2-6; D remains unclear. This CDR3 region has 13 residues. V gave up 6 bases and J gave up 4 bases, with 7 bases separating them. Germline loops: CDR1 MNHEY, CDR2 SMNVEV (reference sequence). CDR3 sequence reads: CASRGNGANVLTF. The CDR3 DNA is TGTGCCAGCAGGGGGAACGGGGCCAACGTCCTGACTTTC. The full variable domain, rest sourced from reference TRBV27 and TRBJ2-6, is EAQVTQNPRYLITVTGKKLTVTCSQNMNHEYMSWYRQDPGLGLRQIYYSMNVEVTDKGDVPEGYKVSRKEKRNFPLILESPSPNQTSLYFCASRGNGANVLTFGAGSRLTVL.

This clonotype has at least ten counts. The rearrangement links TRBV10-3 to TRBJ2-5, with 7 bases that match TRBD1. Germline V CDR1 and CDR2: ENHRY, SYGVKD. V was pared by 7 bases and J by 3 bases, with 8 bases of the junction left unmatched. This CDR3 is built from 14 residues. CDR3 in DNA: TGTGCCATCAAGGAGGCAGGGGGAGAAGAGACCCAGTACTTC. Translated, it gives CAIKEAGGEETQYF.